The clone carrying this T cell receptor beta chain was picked up many times. This specimen comes from a study of neurological immune-mediated disorders. MiXCR, run by TCRdb on the 5' RACE reads, gives a single entry per CDR3 protein. The table shows about 48,000 distinct CDR3 sequences, with 10% occurring only once. CDR3 length: 15 amino acids. Trimming cost V 4 bases and J 4 bases; bases outside gene matches: 7. The germline V gene has CDR1 SGHRS and CDR2 YFSETQ. Sample: PBMCs. This sequence was found in a middle-aged woman with HTLV-1-associated myelopathy (HAM/TSP). The chain couples TRBV5-1 to TRBJ2-3, with 9 bases identical to TRBD1. The CDR3 region is CASSVGQGGADTQYF. CDR3 sequence (DNA): TGCGCCAGCAGCGTGGGACAGGGTGGTGCAGATACGCAGTATTTT.